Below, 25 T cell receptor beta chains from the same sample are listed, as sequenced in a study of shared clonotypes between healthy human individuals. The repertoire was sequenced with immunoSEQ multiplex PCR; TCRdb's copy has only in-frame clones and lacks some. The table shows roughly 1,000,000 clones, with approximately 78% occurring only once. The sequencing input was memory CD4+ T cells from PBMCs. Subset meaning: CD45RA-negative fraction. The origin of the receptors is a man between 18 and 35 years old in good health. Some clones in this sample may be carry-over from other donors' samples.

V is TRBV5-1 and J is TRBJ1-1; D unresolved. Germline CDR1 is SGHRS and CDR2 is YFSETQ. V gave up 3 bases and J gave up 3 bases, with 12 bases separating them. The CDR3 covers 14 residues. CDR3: CASSSLGGDTEAFF. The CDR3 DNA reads TGCGCCAGCAGCTCACTAGGTGGGGACACTGAAGCTTTCTTT. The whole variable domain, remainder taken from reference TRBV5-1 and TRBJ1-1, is KAGVTQTPRYLIKTRGQQVTLSCSPISGHRSVSWYQQTPGQGLQFLFEYFSETQRNKGNFPGRFSGRQFSNSRSEMNVSTLELGDSALYLCASSSLGGDTEAFFGQGTRLTVV.

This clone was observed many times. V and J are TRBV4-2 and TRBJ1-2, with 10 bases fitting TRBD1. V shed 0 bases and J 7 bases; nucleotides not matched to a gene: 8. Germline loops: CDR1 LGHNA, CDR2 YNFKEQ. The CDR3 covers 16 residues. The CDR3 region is CASSQEYTTGGRGYTF. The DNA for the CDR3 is TGTGCCAGCAGCCAAGAGTACACGACAGGGGGCCGTGGCTACACCTTC.

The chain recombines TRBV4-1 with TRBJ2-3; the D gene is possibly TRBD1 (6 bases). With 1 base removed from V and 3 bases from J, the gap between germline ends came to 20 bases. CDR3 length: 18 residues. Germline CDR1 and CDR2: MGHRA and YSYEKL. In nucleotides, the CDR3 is TGCGCCAGCAGCCAAGGCCCGGGACAACCGAGGGGGACAGATACGCAGTATTTT. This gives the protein CASSQGPGQPRGTDTQYF.

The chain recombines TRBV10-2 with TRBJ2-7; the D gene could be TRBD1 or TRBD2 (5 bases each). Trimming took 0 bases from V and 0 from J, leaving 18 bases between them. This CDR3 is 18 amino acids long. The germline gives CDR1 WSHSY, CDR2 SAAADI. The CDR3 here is CASSESTLWGPSSYEQYF. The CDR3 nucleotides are TGCGCCAGCAGTGAGTCGACACTATGGGGACCGAGCTCCTACGAGCAGTACTTC.

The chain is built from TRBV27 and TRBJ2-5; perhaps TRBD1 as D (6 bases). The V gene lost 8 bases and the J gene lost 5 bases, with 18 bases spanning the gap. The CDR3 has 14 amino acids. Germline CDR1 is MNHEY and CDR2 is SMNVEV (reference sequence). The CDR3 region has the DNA TGTGCCAGCGGCAATCCACAGGGAAGGGAGACCCAGTACTTC. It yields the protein CASGNPQGRETQYF.

CDR3 sequence reads: CASSEGRAGSNYGYTF. Written as DNA, the CDR3 is TGTGCCAGCAGCGAGGGCCGGGCAGGTTCTAACTATGGCTACACCTTC. The chain links TRBV9 to TRBJ1-2; no clear D. V gave up 3 bases and J gave up 0 bases, with 15 bases separating them. The CDR3 runs to 16 residues. The germline gives CDR1 SGDLS, CDR2 YYNGEE. Full variable domain (missing parts from reference TRBV9 and TRBJ1-2): DSGVTQTPKHLITATGQRVTLRCSPRSGDLSVYWYQQSLDQGLQFLIQYYNGEERAKGNILERFSAQQFPDLHSELNLSSLELGDSALYFCASSEGRAGSNYGYTFGSGTRLTVV.

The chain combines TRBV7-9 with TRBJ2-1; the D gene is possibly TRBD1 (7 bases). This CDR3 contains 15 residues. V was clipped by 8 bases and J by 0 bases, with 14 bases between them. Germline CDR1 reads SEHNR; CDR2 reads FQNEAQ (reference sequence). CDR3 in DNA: TGTGCCAGCGGCGGGGCAGGGGGCTCCTACAATGAGCAGTTCTTC. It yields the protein CASGGAGGSYNEQFF.

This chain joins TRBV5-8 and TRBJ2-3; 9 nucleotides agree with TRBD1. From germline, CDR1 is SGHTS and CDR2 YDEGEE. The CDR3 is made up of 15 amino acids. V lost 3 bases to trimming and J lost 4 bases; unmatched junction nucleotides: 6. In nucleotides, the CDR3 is TGTGCCAGCAGCTACTTCGGACAGGGGCCAGATACGCAGTATTTT. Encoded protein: CASSYFGQGPDTQYF.

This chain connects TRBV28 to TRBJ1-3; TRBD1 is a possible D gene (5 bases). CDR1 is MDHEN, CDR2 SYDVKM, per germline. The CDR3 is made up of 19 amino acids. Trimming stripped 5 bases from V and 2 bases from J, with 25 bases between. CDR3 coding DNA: TGTGCCAGCAGTCCTCCCCGCCTGGCAGACAGAGGGACTGGAAACACCATATATTTT. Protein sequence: CASSPPRLADRGTGNTIYF.

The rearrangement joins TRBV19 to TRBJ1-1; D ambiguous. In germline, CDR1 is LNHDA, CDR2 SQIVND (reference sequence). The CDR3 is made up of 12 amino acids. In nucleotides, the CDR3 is TGTGGGAGTAAGGGAGTGAACACTGAAGCTTTCTTT. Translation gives CGSKGVNTEAFF.

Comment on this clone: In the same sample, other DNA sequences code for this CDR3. The CDR3: CASSWTASGNTIYF. CDR3 coding DNA: TGTGCCAGCAGTTGGACCGCCTCTGGAAACACCATATATTTT. The gene calls are TRBV28 and TRBJ1-3; D is ambiguous. Germline V CDR1 and CDR2: MDHEN, SYDVKM. The CDR3 has 14 amino acids. V was trimmed by 4 bases and J by 0 bases, leaving 7 bases between them.

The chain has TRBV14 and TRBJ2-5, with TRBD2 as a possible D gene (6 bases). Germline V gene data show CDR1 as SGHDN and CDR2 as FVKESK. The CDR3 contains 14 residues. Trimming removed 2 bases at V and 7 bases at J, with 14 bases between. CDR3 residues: CASSQSSPGGTQYF. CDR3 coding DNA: TGTGCCAGCAGCCAAAGCAGCCCCGGGGGGACCCAGTACTTC.

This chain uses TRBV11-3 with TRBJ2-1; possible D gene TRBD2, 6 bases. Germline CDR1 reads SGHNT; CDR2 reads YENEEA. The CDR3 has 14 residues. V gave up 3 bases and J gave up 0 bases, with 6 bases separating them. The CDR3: CASSFGSSYNEQFF. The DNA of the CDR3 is TGTGCCAGCAGCTTCGGGAGCTCCTACAATGAGCAGTTCTTC. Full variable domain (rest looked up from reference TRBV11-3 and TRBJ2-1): EAGVVQSPRYKIIEKKQPVAFWCNPISGHNTLYWYLQNLGQGPELLIRYENEEAVDDSQLPKDRFSAERLKGVDSTLKIQPAELGDSAVYLCASSFGSSYNEQFFGPGTRLTVL.

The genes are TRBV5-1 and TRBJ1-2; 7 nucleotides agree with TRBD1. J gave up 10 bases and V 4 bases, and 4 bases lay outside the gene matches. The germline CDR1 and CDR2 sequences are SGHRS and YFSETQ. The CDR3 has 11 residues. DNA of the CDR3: TGCGCCAGCAGCCGACAGGGTGACTACACCTTC. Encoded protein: CASSRQGDYTF.

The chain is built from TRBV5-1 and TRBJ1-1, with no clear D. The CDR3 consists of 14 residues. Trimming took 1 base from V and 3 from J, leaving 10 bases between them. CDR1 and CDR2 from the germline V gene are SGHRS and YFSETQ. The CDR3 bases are TGCGCCAGCAGCTTGAGGGATGCGGACACTGAAGCTTTCTTT. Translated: CASSLRDADTEAFF.

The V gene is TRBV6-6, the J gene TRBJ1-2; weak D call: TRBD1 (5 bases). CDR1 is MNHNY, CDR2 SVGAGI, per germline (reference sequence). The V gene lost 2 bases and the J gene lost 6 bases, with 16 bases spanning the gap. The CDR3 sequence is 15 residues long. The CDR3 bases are TGTGCCAGCAGTTACGGTCCCAGGGATGGAAATGGCTACACCTTC. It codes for CASSYGPRDGNGYTF.

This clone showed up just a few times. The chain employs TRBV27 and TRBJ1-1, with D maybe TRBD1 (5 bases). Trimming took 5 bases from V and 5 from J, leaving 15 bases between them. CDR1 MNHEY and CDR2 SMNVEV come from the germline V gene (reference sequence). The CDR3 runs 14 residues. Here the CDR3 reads CASSIRVWGTEAFF. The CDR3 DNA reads TGTGCCAGCAGTATCAGGGTTTGGGGAACTGAAGCTTTCTTT.

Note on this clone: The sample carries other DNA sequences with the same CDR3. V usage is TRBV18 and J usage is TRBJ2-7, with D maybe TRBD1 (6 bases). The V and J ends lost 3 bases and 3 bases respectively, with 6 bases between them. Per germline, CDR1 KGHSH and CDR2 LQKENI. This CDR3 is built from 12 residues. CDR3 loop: CASSPDSYEQYF. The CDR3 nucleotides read TGTGCCAGCTCACCGGACAGCTACGAGCAGTACTTC.

The CDR3 reads CASSYVGSAGIYEQYF. DNA of the CDR3: TGTGCCAGCAGTTACGTTGGTTCGGCCGGGATCTACGAGCAGTACTTC. This sequence joins TRBV6-6 and TRBJ2-7, with a weak D call TRBD2 (5 bases). CDR3 size: 16 residues. Germline CDR1 MNHNY, CDR2 SVGAGI (reference sequence). V was cut by 2 bases and J by 3 bases, with 17 bases left in between.

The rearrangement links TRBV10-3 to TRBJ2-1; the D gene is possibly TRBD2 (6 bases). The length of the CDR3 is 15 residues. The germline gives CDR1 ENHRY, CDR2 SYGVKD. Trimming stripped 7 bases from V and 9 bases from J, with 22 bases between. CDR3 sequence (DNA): TGTGCCATCACCCCGGGAAAATCCGGGGGTAGTGAGCAGTTCTTC. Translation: CAITPGKSGGSEQFF.

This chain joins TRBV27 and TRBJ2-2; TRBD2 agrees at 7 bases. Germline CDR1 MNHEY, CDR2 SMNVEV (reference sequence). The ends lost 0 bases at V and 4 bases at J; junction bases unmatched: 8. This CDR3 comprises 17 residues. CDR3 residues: CASSLSMRRELTGELFF. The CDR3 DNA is TGTGCCAGCAGTTTATCGATGCGGCGGGAGCTCACCGGGGAGCTGTTTTTT.

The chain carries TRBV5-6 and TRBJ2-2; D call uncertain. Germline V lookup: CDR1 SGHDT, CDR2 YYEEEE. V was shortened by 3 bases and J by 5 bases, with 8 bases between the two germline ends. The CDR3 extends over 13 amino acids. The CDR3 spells CASSSTRTGELFF. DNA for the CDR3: TGTGCCAGCAGCTCGACAAGAACCGGGGAGCTGTTTTTT.

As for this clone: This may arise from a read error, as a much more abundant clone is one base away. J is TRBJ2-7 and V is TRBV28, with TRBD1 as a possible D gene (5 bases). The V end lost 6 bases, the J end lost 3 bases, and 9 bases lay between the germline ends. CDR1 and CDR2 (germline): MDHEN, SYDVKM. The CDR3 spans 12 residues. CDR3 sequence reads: CASSRQIYEQYF. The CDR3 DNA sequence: TGTGCCAGCAGCCGACAGATCTACGAGCAGTACTTC.

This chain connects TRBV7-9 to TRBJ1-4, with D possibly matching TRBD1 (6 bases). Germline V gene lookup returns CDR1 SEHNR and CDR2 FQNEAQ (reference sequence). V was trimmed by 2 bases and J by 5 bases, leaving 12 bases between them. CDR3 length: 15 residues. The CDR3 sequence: CASSLSRGKNEKLFF. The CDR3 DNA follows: TGTGCCAGCAGCTTATCCAGGGGAAAAAATGAAAAACTGTTTTTT.

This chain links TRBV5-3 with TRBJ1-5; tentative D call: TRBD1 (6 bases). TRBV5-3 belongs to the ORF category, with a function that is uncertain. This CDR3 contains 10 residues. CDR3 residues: CALKEGDGHF. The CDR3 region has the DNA TGTGCTCTCAAGGAGGGGGACGGGCATTTT.